The next 15 T cell receptor beta chains were all read from a single sample in a study of blood T cell repertoires in COVID-19. Only in-frame clones appear in the TCRdb table, and some are missing; sequencing was by immunoSEQ multiplex PCR. The repertoire holds some 250,000 clones, more than 85% seen once, with less than 8.5% in the top ten. Sequencing input: peripheral blood. The receptors derive from a woman in her 70s with active or convalescent COVID-19.

The genes are TRBV6-6 and TRBJ2-7, with D tentatively TRBD1 (6 bases). The CDR3 length is 13 residues. CDR1 and CDR2 (germline): MNHNY, SVGAGI (reference sequence). Trimming left V 4 bases short and J 5 bases short, with 12 bases between. The CDR3 region is CASSLGGVDEQYF. The CDR3 nucleotides are TGTGCCAGCAGTTTAGGGGGTGTCGACGAGCAGTACTTC.

The rearrangement joins TRBV5-6 to TRBJ2-7; D uncertain. This CDR3 has 17 amino acids. Trimming left V 3 bases short and J 0 bases short, with 19 bases between. CDR1 is SGHDT and CDR2 is YYEEEE in the germline V gene. CDR3 residues: CASSSLLTSEFSYEQYF. CDR3 in DNA: TGTGCCAGCAGCTCACTCCTCACGTCCGAGTTCTCCTACGAGCAGTACTTC.

This rearrangement joins TRBV19 to TRBJ2-1; D remains unclear. Germline assignment: CDR1 LNHDA and CDR2 SQIVND (reference sequence). This CDR3 spans 12 amino acids. Trimming took 5 bases from V and 0 from J, leaving 2 bases between them. The CDR3 loop is CASSHSYNEQFF. CDR3 DNA sequence: TGTGCCAGTAGTCACTCCTACAATGAGCAGTTCTTC.

The chain combines TRBV18 with TRBJ2-7, with 8 bases fitting TRBD1. Germline V CDR1 and CDR2: KGHSH, LQKENI. V lost 3 bases and J lost 3; bases outside the gene matches: 4. The CDR3 loop spans 14 amino acids. CDR3 in DNA: TGTGCCAGCTCACCCCCGGACAGGGTCTACGAGCAGTACTTC. Amino acid sequence: CASSPPDRVYEQYF.

The chain is built from TRBV6-2 or TRBV6-3 and TRBJ1-2; D gene ambiguous. Germline V lookup: CDR1 MNHEY, CDR2 SVGEGT. V lost 4 bases and J 4 bases, leaving 7 bases between the germline ends. The CDR3 spans 12 residues. CDR3 sequence reads: CASSSDSYGYTF. CDR3 sequence (DNA): TGTGCCAGCAGTTCTGACTCCTATGGCTACACCTTC.

The gene calls are TRBV12-3 or TRBV12-4 and TRBJ2-7; perhaps TRBD2 as D (6 bases). V lost 8 bases and J lost 0, with 11 bases in between. The CDR3 spans 13 residues. CDR3 in amino acids: CASGGGYSYEQYF. The CDR3 bases are TGTGCCAGCGGCGGAGGGTACTCCTACGAGCAGTACTTC.

This chain joins TRBV9 and TRBJ2-5; tentative D call: TRBD1 (6 bases). With 4 bases removed from V and 5 bases from J, the gap between germline ends came to 12 bases. CDR3 length: 13 residues. Germline V gene sequence: CDR1 SGDLS, CDR2 YYNGEE. The CDR3 DNA reads TGTGCCAGCAGCCCGACAGGCCGGGAGACCCAGTACTTC. Protein sequence: CASSPTGRETQYF.

The chain is built from TRBV7-2 and TRBJ2-1; 7 nucleotides agree with TRBD1. Germline-derived CDR1 and CDR2 are SGHTA and FQGNSA. After removal of 1 base from V and 4 bases from J, the junction contained 4 bases not matched to a gene. The length of the CDR3 is 15 residues. The CDR3 coding sequence is TGTGCCAGCAGCTTAGAGGGACAGAATTACAATGAGCAGTTCTTC. Its protein product is CASSLEGQNYNEQFF.

The chain links TRBV6-2 or TRBV6-3 to TRBJ1-1; tentative D call: TRBD1 (5 bases). The CDR3 has 12 residues. Trimming left V 5 bases short and J 9 bases short, with 13 bases between. Germline V lookup: CDR1 MNHEY, CDR2 SVGEGT. The CDR3 loop reads CASSNRQSKAFF. The CDR3 nucleotides read TGTGCCAGCAGTAATAGACAGAGTAAAGCTTTCTTT.

In nucleotides, the CDR3 is TGCAGTGCTAGTATCGACAGGGGGCGAACAGATACGCAGTATTTT. It translates to CSASIDRGRTDTQYF. This chain links TRBV20-1 with TRBJ2-3; the match to TRBD1 covers 10 bases. The CDR3 runs 15 residues. Germline V lookup: CDR1 DFQATT, CDR2 SNEGSKA (reference sequence). J lost 3 bases, V lost 3 bases, and 6 bases had no gene match.

The genes are TRBV6-5 and TRBJ2-7; TRBD1 is a possible D gene (5 bases). Per germline, CDR1 MNHEY and CDR2 SVGAGI. Trimming took off 2 bases at V and 4 bases at J, with 15 bases between the two ends. This CDR3 region has 15 residues. This CDR3 reads CASSYGVGAPYEQYF. The CDR3 nucleotides read TGTGCCAGCAGTTACGGGGTAGGGGCTCCGTACGAGCAGTACTTC.

The chain has TRBV6-2 or TRBV6-3 and TRBJ2-7; D ambiguous. The CDR3 runs to 12 residues. Germline-derived CDR1 and CDR2 are MNHEY and SVGEGT. V was shortened by 8 bases and J by 6 bases, with 14 bases between the two germline ends. CDR3: CASRRARSEQYF. Here the CDR3 DNA reads TGTGCCAGCCGCCGGGCCCGAAGCGAGCAGTACTTC.

As DNA, the CDR3 is TGTGCCATCAGTAAAGACAGGGTGGACCAGCCCCAGCATTTT. Translating it yields CAISKDRVDQPQHF. This chain connects TRBV10-3 to TRBJ1-5; 7 bases are shared with TRBD1. The germline V gene has CDR1 ENHRY and CDR2 SYGVKD. The J segment lost 7 bases and the V segment lost 5 bases, leaving 8 bases of the junction unmatched. The CDR3 length is 14 residues.

The chain carries TRBV27 and TRBJ2-1; 8 positions agree with TRBD2. Germline V gene sequence: CDR1 MNHEY, CDR2 SMNVEV (reference sequence). The CDR3 has 17 amino acids. Trimming removed 8 bases from V and 5 bases from J; junction bases left unmatched: 17. The CDR3 is CASPSRLGAGANNEQFF. As DNA, the CDR3 is TGTGCCAGCCCTTCCCGCCTGGGAGCGGGGGCCAACAATGAGCAGTTCTTC.

V gene TRBV7-2 combines with J gene TRBJ1-3; possibly TRBD1 for D (6 bases). Between the trimmed V and J ends, which lost 5 bases and 2 bases, there was a span of 13 bases. This CDR3 is built from 15 residues. Germline lookup yields CDR1 SGHTA and CDR2 FQGNSA. In DNA, the CDR3 is TGTGCCAGCAGCCTTGGGGGGGCCGCTGGAAACACCATATATTTT. This gives the protein CASSLGGAAGNTIYF. The full variable domain, rest sourced from reference TRBV7-2 and TRBJ1-3, is GAGVSQSPSNKVTEKGKDVELRCDPISGHTALYWYRQSLGQGLEFLIYFQGNSAPDKSGLPSDRFSAERTGGSVSTLTIQRTQQEDSAVYLCASSLGGAAGNTIYFGEGSWLTVV.